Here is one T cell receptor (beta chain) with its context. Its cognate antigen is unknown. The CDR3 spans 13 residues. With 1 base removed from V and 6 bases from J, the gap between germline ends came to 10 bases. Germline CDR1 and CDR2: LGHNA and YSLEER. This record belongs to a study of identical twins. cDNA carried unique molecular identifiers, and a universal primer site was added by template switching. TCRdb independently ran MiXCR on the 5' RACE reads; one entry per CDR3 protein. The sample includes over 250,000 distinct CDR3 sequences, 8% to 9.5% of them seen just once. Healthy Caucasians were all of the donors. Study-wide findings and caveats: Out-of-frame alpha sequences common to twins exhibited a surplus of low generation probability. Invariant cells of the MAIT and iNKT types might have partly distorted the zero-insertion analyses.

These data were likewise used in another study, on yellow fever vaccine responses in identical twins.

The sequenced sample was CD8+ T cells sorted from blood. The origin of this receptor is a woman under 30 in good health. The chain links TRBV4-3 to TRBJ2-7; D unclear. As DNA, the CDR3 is TGCGCCAGCAGCCAAGGGGCCGGCCGCGAGCAGTACTTC. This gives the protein CASSQGAGREQYF.